The 23 T cell receptor beta chains reported below all come from one sample, sequenced in a study of T cell responses to AZD1222 COVID-19 vaccine. TCRdb's table, derived via immunoSEQ multiplex PCR, lists solely in-frame clones and lacks some. The sample records about 190,000 clones, around 87% being singletons. This material consisted of peripheral blood, taken on day 0 of AZD1222 vaccination. The receptors were sampled from an adult in good health.

This clone has just a few counts. This chain joins TRBV15 and TRBJ1-4, with TRBD1 matching over 7 bases. Germline lookup yields CDR1 LNHNV and CDR2 YYDKDF (reference sequence). V was pared by 1 base and J by 6 bases, with 8 bases of the junction left unmatched. This CDR3 spans 16 amino acids. The CDR3 DNA reads as TGTGCCACCAGCAGAGGGCAGGGGGGCTGGGATGAAAAACTGTTTTTT. Translating it yields CATSRGQGGWDEKLFF.

In this sample, this clone turned up once. The chain is built from TRBV13 and TRBJ2-5, with D possibly TRBD1 on 5 matching bases. The CDR3 sequence is 16 residues long. Trimming took 4 bases from V and 2 from J, leaving 17 bases between them. Germline CDR1 is PRHDT and CDR2 is FYEKMQ (reference sequence). This CDR3 is CASSSRVFGLQETQYF. CDR3 DNA sequence: TGTGCCAGCAGCTCCAGGGTATTCGGTCTTCAAGAGACCCAGTACTTC.

The chain carries TRBV11-2 and TRBJ1-5, with unresolved D. CDR1 and CDR2 (germline): SGHAT, FQNNGV. CDR3 size: 13 residues. V lost 0 bases and J lost 6, with 6 bases in between. The CDR3 spells CASSLDQSQPQHF. The DNA of the CDR3 is TGTGCCAGCAGCTTAGATCAGAGTCAGCCCCAGCATTTT.

This clone was seen a handful of times. This chain joins TRBV30 and TRBJ2-3, with 8 positions matching TRBD2. CDR1 is GTSNPN, CDR2 SVGIG, per germline (reference sequence). Trimming removed 0 bases from V and 0 bases from J; junction bases left unmatched: 11. The CDR3 is 18 residues long. CDR3 DNA: TGTGCCTGGAGTGTAAAGACTGCGGGGGGCATAAGCACAGATACGCAGTATTTT. Protein product: CAWSVKTAGGISTDTQYF.

V and J are TRBV7-9 and TRBJ1-3; D is uncertain. Germline assignment: CDR1 SEHNR and CDR2 FQNEAQ (reference sequence). This CDR3 has 12 amino acids. Trimming removed 2 bases from V and 4 bases from J, with 3 bases in between. The CDR3 spells CASSLMGNTIYF. The CDR3 nucleotides read TGTGCCAGCAGCTTAATGGGAAACACCATATATTTT. Full variable domain (missing parts from reference TRBV7-9 and TRBJ1-3): DTGVSQNPRHKITKRGQNVTFRCDPISEHNRLYWYRQTLGQGPEFLTYFQNEAQLEKSRLLSDRFSAERPKGSFSTLEIQRTEQGDSAMYLCASSLMGNTIYFGEGSWLTVV.

The V call is TRBV29-1, the J call TRBJ1-1; possible D gene TRBD1, 5 bases. CDR3 length: 13 amino acids. The V and J ends lost 5 bases and 1 base respectively, with 11 bases between them. Per the germline V gene, CDR1 is SQVTM and CDR2 is ANQGSEA. CDR3 protein: CSVMGQQNTEAFF. The DNA of the CDR3 is TGCAGCGTTATGGGGCAGCAGAACACTGAAGCTTTCTTT. Full variable domain (rest looked up from reference TRBV29-1 and TRBJ1-1): SAVISQKPSRDICQRGTSLTIQCQVDSQVTMMFWYRQQPGQSLTLIATANQGSEATYESGFVIDKFPISRPNLTFSTLTVSNMSPEDSSIYLCSVMGQQNTEAFFGQGTRLTVV.

V and J are TRBV28 and TRBJ2-7; 10 nucleotides agree with TRBD2. The CDR3 extends over 15 amino acids. CDR1 is MDHEN and CDR2 is SYDVKM in the germline V gene. Unmatched junction bases numbered 5, after V lost 6 bases and J lost 0 bases. The DNA for the CDR3 is TGTGCCAGCAGCCCAGGGACTAGCGCCTCCTACGAGCAGTACTTC. It yields the protein CASSPGTSASYEQYF.

The gene calls are TRBV4-1 and TRBJ1-3; 8 bases map to TRBD1. The CDR3 has 17 amino acids. The junction had 7 bases not matched to a gene; V was cut back by 2 bases and J by 1 base. The germline V gene has CDR1 MGHRA and CDR2 YSYEKL. The CDR3 loop reads CASSQNRGAFSGNTIYF. The CDR3 bases are TGCGCCAGCAGCCAAAACAGGGGGGCCTTTTCTGGAAACACCATATATTTT.

The gene calls are TRBV28 and TRBJ1-2, with D unclear. Germline loops: CDR1 MDHEN, CDR2 SYDVKM. The CDR3 loop spans 12 amino acids. Trimming cost V 7 bases and J 0 bases, with 6 bases left between them. CDR3 nucleotide sequence: TGTGCCAGCAAGGTTTCTAACTATGGCTACACCTTC. Protein: CASKVSNYGYTF.

The chain joins TRBV5-1 to TRBJ2-7; tentatively, D is TRBD1 (6 bases). Germline loops: CDR1 SGHRS, CDR2 YFSETQ. CDR3 length: 15 residues. Deletions cut 2 bases from V and 2 bases from J, with 14 bases between. The CDR3 protein is CASSFGAGVAYEQYV. CDR3 nucleotides: TGCGCCAGCAGCTTTGGGGCAGGGGTGGCCTACGAGCAGTACGTC.

V gene TRBV30 combines with J gene TRBJ2-5; 12 bases match TRBD2. This CDR3 has 15 residues. Germline V gene lookup returns CDR1 GTSNPN and CDR2 SVGIG (reference sequence). The J segment lost 4 bases and the V segment lost 7 bases, leaving 10 bases of the junction unmatched. CDR3 nucleotide sequence: TGTGCCTCGTCTAGCGGGGGGGCAATAGTAGAGACCCAGTACTTC. Its translation is CASSSGGAIVETQYF.

This chain connects TRBV19 to TRBJ1-4, with TRBD1 matching 7 bases. The CDR3 has 12 residues. Germline assignment: CDR1 LNHDA and CDR2 SQIVND (reference sequence). With V trimmed by 4 bases and J by 12 bases, 5 bases remained unmatched. The DNA for the CDR3 is TGTGCCAGTAGTACGACAGGGATTGAACTGTTTTTT. Protein: CASSTTGIELFF.

The genes are TRBV7-2 and TRBJ1-2; D is perhaps TRBD1 (5 bases). Trimming shortened V by 2 bases and J by 10 bases, and 14 bases separated the two germline ends. The CDR3 runs to 13 residues. Germline V lookup: CDR1 SGHTA, CDR2 FQGNSA. The CDR3, as DNA: TGTGCCAGCAGCTTATTCCAGGCCGGGACCTACACCTTC. This codes for CASSLFQAGTYTF.

The chain joins TRBV9 to TRBJ2-2; D might be TRBD2 (6 bases). V shed 4 bases and J shed 3 bases, with 13 bases lying between them. This CDR3 has 15 residues. Germline CDR1 is SGDLS and CDR2 is YYNGEE. The CDR3 DNA is TGTGCCAGCAGCCTCGGAGGGGTGCACACCGGGGAGCTGTTTTTT. Protein sequence: CASSLGGVHTGELFF.

This clone was seen a few times. The J gene is TRBJ2-1, the V gene TRBV7-2, with a possible D match to TRBD1 (5 bases). Germline V gene sequence: CDR1 SGHTA, CDR2 FQGNSA. The V gene lost 5 bases and the J gene lost 9 bases, with 17 bases spanning the gap. This CDR3 comprises 14 residues. CDR3 sequence: CASSPTVERSEQFF. The CDR3, as DNA: TGTGCCAGCAGCCCGACAGTGGAGAGGAGTGAGCAGTTCTTC.

The chain links TRBV15 to TRBJ2-7, with 10 bases matching TRBD1. V gave up 1 base and J gave up 6 bases; unmatched junction bases: 3. CDR1 and CDR2 (germline): LNHNV, YYDKDF (reference sequence). The CDR3 runs to 14 residues. The CDR3 region is CATSRARTGGEQYV. The CDR3 DNA reads TGTGCCACCAGCAGAGCAAGGACAGGGGGCGAGCAGTACGTC.

The gene calls are TRBV19 and TRBJ1-5; 7 positions match TRBD1. The germline V gene encodes CDR1 LNHDA and CDR2 SQIVND (reference sequence). V gave up 7 bases and J gave up 6 bases; unmatched junction bases: 12. The CDR3 loop spans 15 amino acids. CDR3 nucleotides: TGTGCCAGTACCAATCTCCCGGACAGGCGTCAGCCCCAGCATTTT. Its translation is CASTNLPDRRQPQHF.

This chain connects TRBV18 to TRBJ2-1, with D tentatively TRBD1 (5 bases). The CDR3 loop spans 15 amino acids. V lost 3 bases and J lost 7, with 16 bases in between. Germline CDR1 KGHSH, CDR2 LQKENI. The CDR3 spells CASSPQGLRRNEQFF. DNA of the CDR3: TGTGCCAGCTCACCCCAGGGCCTTCGGCGTAATGAGCAGTTCTTC.

The rearrangement joins TRBV7-3 to TRBJ2-3, with 10 nucleotides matching TRBD2. This CDR3 region has 17 residues. The germline V gene has CDR1 SGHTA and CDR2 FQGTGA. With 1 base clipped from V and 0 bases from J, the junction kept 4 bases outside the gene matches. The CDR3 DNA is TGTGCCAGCAGCTTAAGCCCAGCGGGGGGGAGCACAGATACGCAGTATTTT. Protein sequence: CASSLSPAGGSTDTQYF.

This chain joins TRBV9 and TRBJ1-4; 7 nucleotides line up with TRBD1. The CDR3 spans 17 residues. In germline, CDR1 is SGDLS, CDR2 YYNGEE. V dropped 3 bases and J dropped 4; count of bases not matched to a gene: 12. This CDR3 is CASSADSPGQYNEKLFF. CDR3 in DNA: TGTGCCAGCAGCGCTGATAGCCCGGGACAGTATAATGAAAAACTGTTTTTT.

DNA of the CDR3: TGTGCCAGCAGTTCGCCGACTAGCGGGGGGGCAACAGATACGCAGTATTTT. As protein: CASSSPTSGGATDTQYF. The chain recombines TRBV27 with TRBJ2-3, with 14 nucleotides matching TRBD2. V lost 4 bases to trimming and J lost 3 bases; unmatched junction nucleotides: 6. The CDR3 totals 17 residues. CDR1 is MNHEY and CDR2 is SMNVEV in the germline V gene (reference sequence).

The V call is TRBV7-2, the J call TRBJ1-6; D uncertain. The CDR3 sequence is 15 residues long. The germline V gene has CDR1 SGHTA and CDR2 FQGNSA. V was pared by 7 bases and J by 3 bases, with 13 bases between. CDR3 nucleotide sequence: TGTGCCAGCATAGACGTACCAAACTATAATTCACCCCTCCACTTT. This translates into CASIDVPNYNSPLHF.

The chain links TRBV18 to TRBJ1-3, with D hard to call. The CDR3 spans 13 residues. Trimming took 3 bases from V and 2 from J, leaving 5 bases between them. CDR1 and CDR2 (germline): KGHSH, LQKENI. Here the CDR3 DNA reads TGTGCCAGCTCACCGGACCCTGGAAACACCATATATTTT. It encodes CASSPDPGNTIYF.